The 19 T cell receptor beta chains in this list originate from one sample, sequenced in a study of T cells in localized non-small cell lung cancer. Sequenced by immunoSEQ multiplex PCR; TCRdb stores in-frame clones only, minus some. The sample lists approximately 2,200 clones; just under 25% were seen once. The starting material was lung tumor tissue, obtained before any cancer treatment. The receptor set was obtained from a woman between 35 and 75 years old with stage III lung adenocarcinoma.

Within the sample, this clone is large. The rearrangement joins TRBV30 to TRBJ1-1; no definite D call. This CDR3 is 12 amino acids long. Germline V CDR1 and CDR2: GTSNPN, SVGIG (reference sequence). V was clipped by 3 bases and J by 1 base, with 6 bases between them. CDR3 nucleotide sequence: TGTGCCTGGAGGACGGGGAACACTGAAGCTTTCTTT. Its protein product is CAWRTGNTEAFF.

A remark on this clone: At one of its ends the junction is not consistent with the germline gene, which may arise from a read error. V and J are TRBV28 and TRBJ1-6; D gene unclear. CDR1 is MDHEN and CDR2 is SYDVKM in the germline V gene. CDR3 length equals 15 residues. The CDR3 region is CASMAAYSYNSPLHF. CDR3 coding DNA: TGTGCCAGCATGGCAGCGTACTCCTATAATTCACCTCTCCACTTT.

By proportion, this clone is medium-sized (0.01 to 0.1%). CDR3 nucleotides: TGTGCCAGCAAGGCCTTTGACTTACAAGAGACCCAGTACTTC. This codes for CASKAFDLQETQYF. The V and J genes are TRBV9 and TRBJ2-5; no clear D. The germline CDR1 and CDR2 sequences are SGDLS and YYNGEE. This CDR3 has 14 residues. V lost 6 bases to trimming and J lost 2 bases, with 14 bases between them.

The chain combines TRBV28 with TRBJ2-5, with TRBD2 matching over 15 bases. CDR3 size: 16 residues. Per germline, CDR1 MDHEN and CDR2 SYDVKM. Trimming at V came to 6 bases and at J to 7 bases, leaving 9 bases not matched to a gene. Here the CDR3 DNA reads TGTGCCAGCAGCACGGGACTAGCGGGAGGCCTCGCGACCCAGTACTTC. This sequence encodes CASSTGLAGGLATQYF.

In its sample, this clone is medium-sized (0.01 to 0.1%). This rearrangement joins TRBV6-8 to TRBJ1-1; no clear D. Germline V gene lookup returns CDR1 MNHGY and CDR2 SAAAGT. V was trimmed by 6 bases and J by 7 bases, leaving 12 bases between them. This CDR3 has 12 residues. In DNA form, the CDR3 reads TGTGCCAGCAGGAGCAGGTCGGGTGAAGCTTTCTTT. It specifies CASRSRSGEAFF.

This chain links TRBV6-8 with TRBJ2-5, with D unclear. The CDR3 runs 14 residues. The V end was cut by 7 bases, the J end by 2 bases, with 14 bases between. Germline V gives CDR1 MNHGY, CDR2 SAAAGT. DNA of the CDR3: TGTGCCAGCACTATGGCTAGAAGGCAAGAGACCCAGTACTTC. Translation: CASTMARRQETQYF.

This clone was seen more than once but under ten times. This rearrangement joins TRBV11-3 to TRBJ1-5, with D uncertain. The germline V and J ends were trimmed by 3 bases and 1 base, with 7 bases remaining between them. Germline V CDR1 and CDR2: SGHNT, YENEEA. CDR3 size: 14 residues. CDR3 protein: CASSLRVSNQPQHF. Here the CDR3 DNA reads TGTGCCAGCAGCTTGAGAGTGAGCAATCAGCCCCAGCATTTT. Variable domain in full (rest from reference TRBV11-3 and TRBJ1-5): EAGVVQSPRYKIIEKKQPVAFWCNPISGHNTLYWYLQNLGQGPELLIRYENEEAVDDSQLPKDRFSAERLKGVDSTLKIQPAELGDSAVYLCASSLRVSNQPQHFGDGTRLSIL.

The CDR3 bases are TGTGCCTGGAGTCAGACTAGCGGGACAGGAGAGACCCAGTACTTC. Translating gives CAWSQTSGTGETQYF. The chain links TRBV30 to TRBJ2-5; TRBD2 matches 11 bases. Germline assignment: CDR1 GTSNPN and CDR2 SVGIG (reference sequence). This CDR3 region has 15 residues. After removal of 2 bases from V and 4 bases from J, the junction contained 6 bases not matched to a gene. The variable domain in full, with the rest retrieved from reference TRBV30 and TRBJ2-5, is SQTIHQWPATLVQPVGSPLSLECTVEGTSNPNLYWYRQAAGRGLQLLFYSVGIGQISSEVPQNLSASRPQDRQFILSSKKLLLSDSGFYLCAWSQTSGTGETQYFGPGTRLLVL.

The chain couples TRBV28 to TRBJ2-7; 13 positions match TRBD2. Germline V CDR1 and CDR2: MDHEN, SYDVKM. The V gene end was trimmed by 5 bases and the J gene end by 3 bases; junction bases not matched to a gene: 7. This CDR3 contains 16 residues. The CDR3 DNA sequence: TGTGCCAGCAGTCCCCGGACTAGCGGGAGTTTCTACGAGCAGTACTTC. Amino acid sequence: CASSPRTSGSFYEQYF.

CDR3 nucleotides: TGCGCCAGCAGCAAACCCCCGGATTACAATGAGCAGTTCTTC. The encoded protein is CASSKPPDYNEQFF. This chain connects TRBV5-1 to TRBJ2-1; D is uncertain. Trimming left V 4 bases short and J 4 bases short, with 12 bases between. The CDR3 covers 14 residues. The germline CDR1 and CDR2 sequences are SGHRS and YFSETQ.

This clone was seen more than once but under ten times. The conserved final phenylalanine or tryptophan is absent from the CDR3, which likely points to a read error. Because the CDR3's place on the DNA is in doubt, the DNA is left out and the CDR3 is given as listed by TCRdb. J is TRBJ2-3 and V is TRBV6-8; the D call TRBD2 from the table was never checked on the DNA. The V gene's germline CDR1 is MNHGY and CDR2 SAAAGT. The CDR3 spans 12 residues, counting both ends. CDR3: CASSYALAGFLL.

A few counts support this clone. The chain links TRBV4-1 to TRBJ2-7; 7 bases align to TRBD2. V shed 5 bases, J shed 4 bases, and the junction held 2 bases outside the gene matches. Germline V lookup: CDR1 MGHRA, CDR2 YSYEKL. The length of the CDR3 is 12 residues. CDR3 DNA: TGCGCCAGCAGCTCCGGGGGGTACGAGCAGTACTTC. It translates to CASSSGGYEQYF.

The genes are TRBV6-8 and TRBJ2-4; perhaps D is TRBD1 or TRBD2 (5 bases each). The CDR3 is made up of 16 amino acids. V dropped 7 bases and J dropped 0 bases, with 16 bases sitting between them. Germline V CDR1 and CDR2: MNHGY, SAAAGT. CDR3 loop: CASKLGVGLAKNIQYF. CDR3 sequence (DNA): TGTGCCAGCAAACTGGGGGTAGGGCTAGCCAAAAACATTCAGTACTTC.

The CDR3 loop reads CAWRPPGGNTEAFF. The DNA of the CDR3 is TGTGCCTGGAGGCCTCCGGGGGGGAACACTGAAGCTTTCTTT. This sequence joins TRBV30 and TRBJ1-1, with a tentative D call TRBD1 (5 bases). Per the germline V gene, CDR1 is GTSNPN and CDR2 is SVGIG (reference sequence). V was shortened by 3 bases and J by 1 base, with 12 bases between the two germline ends. The CDR3 covers 14 residues.

The CDR3 sequence: CASSLGAGEVDTQYF. CDR3 DNA sequence: TGTGCCAGCAGTTTGGGCGCGGGAGAGGTAGATACGCAGTATTTT. The rearrangement links TRBV6-8 to TRBJ2-3; the match to TRBD2 covers 7 bases. V shed 4 bases, J shed 5 bases, and the junction held 9 bases outside the gene matches. The CDR3 contains 15 residues. Looked up from germline, CDR1 is MNHGY and CDR2 is SAAAGT.

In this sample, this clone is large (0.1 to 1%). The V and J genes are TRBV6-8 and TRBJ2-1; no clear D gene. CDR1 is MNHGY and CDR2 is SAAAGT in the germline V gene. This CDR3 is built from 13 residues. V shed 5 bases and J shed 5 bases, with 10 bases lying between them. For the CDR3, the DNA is TGTGCCAGCAGTGTCTCCAGCAACAATGAGCAGTTCTTC. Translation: CASSVSSNNEQFF.

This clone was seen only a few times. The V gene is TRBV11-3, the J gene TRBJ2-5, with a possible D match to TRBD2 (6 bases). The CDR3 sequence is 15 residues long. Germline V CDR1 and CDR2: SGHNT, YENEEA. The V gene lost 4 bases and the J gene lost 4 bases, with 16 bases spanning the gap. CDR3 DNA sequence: TGTGCCAGCAGCTCCGGACTACCTGGTCGAGAGACCCAGTACTTC. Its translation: CASSSGLPGRETQYF. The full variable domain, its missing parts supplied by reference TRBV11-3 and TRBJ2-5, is EAGVVQSPRYKIIEKKQPVAFWCNPISGHNTLYWYLQNLGQGPELLIRYENEEAVDDSQLPKDRFSAERLKGVDSTLKIQPAELGDSAVYLCASSSGLPGRETQYFGPGTRLLVL.

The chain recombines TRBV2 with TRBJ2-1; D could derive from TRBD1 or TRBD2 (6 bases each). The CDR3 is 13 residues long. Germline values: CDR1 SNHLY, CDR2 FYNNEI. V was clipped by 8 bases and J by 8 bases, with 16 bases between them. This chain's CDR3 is CASVGGSVYEQFF. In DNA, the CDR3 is TGTGCCAGCGTAGGGGGGTCGGTGTATGAGCAGTTCTTC. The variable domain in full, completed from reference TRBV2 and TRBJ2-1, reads EPEVTQTPSHQVTQMGQEVILRCVPISNHLYFYWYRQILGQKVEFLVSFYNNEISEKSEIFDDQFSVERPDGSNFTLKIRSTKLEDSAMYFCASVGGSVYEQFFGPGTRLTVL.

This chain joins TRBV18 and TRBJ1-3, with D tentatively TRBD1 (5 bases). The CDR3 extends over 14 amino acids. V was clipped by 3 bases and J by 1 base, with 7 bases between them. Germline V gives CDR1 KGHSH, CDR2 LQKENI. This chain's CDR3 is CASSPQGSGNTIYF. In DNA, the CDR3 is TGTGCCAGCTCACCCCAGGGTTCTGGAAACACCATATATTTT.